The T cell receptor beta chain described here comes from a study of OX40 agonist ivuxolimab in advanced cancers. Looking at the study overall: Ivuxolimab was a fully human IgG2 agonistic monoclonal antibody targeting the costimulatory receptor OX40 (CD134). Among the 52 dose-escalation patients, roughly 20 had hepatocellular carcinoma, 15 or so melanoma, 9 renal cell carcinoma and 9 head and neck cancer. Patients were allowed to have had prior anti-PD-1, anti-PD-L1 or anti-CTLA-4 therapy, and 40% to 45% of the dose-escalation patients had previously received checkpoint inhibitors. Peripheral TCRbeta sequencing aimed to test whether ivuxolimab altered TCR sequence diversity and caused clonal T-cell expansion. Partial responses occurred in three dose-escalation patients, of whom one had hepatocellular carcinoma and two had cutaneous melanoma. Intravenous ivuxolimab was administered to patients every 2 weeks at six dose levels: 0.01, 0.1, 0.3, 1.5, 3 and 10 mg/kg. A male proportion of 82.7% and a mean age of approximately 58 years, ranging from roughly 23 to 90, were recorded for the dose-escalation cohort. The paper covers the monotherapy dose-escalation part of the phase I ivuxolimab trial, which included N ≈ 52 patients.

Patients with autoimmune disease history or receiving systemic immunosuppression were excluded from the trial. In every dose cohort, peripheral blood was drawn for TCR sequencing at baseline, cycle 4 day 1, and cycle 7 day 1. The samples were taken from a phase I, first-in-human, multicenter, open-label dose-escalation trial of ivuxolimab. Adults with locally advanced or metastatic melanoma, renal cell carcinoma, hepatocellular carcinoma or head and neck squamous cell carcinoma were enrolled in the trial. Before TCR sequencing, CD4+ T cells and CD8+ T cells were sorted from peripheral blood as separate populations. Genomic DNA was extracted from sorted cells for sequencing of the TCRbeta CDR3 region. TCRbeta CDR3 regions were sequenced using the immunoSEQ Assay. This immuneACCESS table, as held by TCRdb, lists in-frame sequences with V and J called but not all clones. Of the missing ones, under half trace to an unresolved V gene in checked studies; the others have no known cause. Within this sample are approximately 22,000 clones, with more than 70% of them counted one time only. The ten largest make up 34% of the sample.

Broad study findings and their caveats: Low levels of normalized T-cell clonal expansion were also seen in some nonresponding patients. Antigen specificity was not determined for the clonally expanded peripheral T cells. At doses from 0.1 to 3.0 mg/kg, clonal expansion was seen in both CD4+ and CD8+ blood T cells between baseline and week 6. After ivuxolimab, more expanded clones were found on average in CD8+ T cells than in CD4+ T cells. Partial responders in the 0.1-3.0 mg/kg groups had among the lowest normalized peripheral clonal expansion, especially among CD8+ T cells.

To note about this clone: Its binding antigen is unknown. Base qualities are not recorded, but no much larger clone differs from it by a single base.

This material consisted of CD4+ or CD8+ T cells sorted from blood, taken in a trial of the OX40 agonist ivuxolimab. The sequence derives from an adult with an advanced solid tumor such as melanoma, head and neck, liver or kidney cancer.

Read as DNA, the sequence is TGTGCCAGTAGTTCCGCAGGGGGCAGGTTTGAAGCTTTCTTT. It codes for CASSSAGGRFEAFF. The chain is assembled from TRBV19 and TRBJ1-1; TRBD1 lines up with 8 middle nucleotides. From the cysteine up to the phenylalanine, the CDR3 has a length of 14 residues. Only the CDR3 DNA stays, 42 bases, in frame from base 1. The V end gives up 5 bases and the J end 7 bases, leaving 9 bases in the junction not matched to a gene. CDR1 is given as LNHDA and CDR2 as SQIVND, both from the germline V gene (reference sequence).